Included here is one TCR beta chain sequence, with context. Its specificity is not known. The sample originates from a study of Graves' ophthalmopathy and Graves' hyperthyroidism. Study-wide results and limits: Detected in blood as well were most expanded thyroid clonotypes with frequency above 0.001.

Using RNA transcripts, the TCR beta CDR3 regions were amplified. Second-round multiplex PCR came after a first-round RT-PCR that employed HTBI primers. From the multiplex PCR reads, TCRdb called clonotypes with MiXCR, one entry per CDR3 protein. The data contain approximately 210,000 distinct CDR3 sequences, around 30% of them singletons. If patients had other autoimmune diseases, uncontrolled infections, pregnancy or lactation, they were excluded. The sequencing input was peripheral blood. The TCR comes from a middle-aged man with Graves' ophthalmopathy.

The CDR3 loop reads CASSAPAGAGEQYF. CDR3 coding DNA: TGTGCCAGCAGTGCCCCAGCGGGAGCTGGCGAGCAGTACTTC. The chain recombines TRBV25-1 with TRBJ2-7, with 8 bases matching TRBD2. V lost 4 bases, J lost 6 bases, and 8 bases stayed unmatched. Per germline, CDR1 MGHDK and CDR2 SYGVNS. The CDR3 length is 14 residues.